One sample yielded the 26 T cell receptor beta chains listed below, sequenced in a study of OX40 agonist ivuxolimab in advanced cancers. This table comes from immunoSEQ multiplex PCR, and its TCRdb copy is limited to in-frame clones, with some not included. The sample lists around 80,000 clones; about nine tenths were seen once. This material consisted of CD4+ or CD8+ T cells sorted from blood, taken in a trial of the OX40 agonist ivuxolimab. These receptors originate from an adult with an advanced solid tumor such as melanoma, head and neck, liver or kidney cancer.

The chain carries TRBV27 and TRBJ1-4; no clear D gene. The CDR3 spans 16 residues. CDR1 is MNHEY, CDR2 SMNVEV, per germline (reference sequence). The ends were cut back, 5 bases at V and 0 bases at J, with 13 bases in the middle. CDR3 coding DNA: TGTGCCAGCAGTCAACAAACTTTTGCAACTAATGAAAAACTGTTTTTT. As protein: CASSQQTFATNEKLFF.

The rearrangement joins TRBV5-1 to TRBJ2-7, with TRBD1 identical over 9 bases. Germline trimming cut 4 bases from V and 6 bases from J; bases unmatched to any gene: 8. The CDR3 has 14 amino acids. Per germline, CDR1 SGHRS and CDR2 YFSETQ. CDR3 DNA: TGCGCCAGCAGCCCAGGACAGGGGCTTATCGAGCAGTACTTC. Its translation: CASSPGQGLIEQYF. The full variable domain, with the rest looked up from reference TRBV5-1 and TRBJ2-7, is KAGVTQTPRYLIKTRGQQVTLSCSPISGHRSVSWYQQTPGQGLQFLFEYFSETQRNKGNFPGRFSGRQFSNSRSEMNVSTLELGDSALYLCASSPGQGLIEQYFGPGTRLTVT.

This chain connects TRBV2 to TRBJ2-3; 7 nucleotides agree with TRBD1. Germline V lookup: CDR1 SNHLY, CDR2 FYNNEI. The CDR3 contains 15 residues. Trimming at V came to 4 bases and at J to 2 bases, leaving 6 bases not matched to a gene. The CDR3 loop is CASSVLGGPTDTQYF. As DNA, the CDR3 is TGTGCCAGCAGTGTCCTAGGGGGCCCCACAGATACGCAGTATTTT. Looking up the rest from reference TRBV2 and TRBJ2-3 gives the full variable domain: EPEVTQTPSHQVTQMGQEVILRCVPISNHLYFYWYRQILGQKVEFLVSFYNNEISEKSEIFDDQFSVERPDGSNFTLKIRSTKLEDSAMYFCASSVLGGPTDTQYFGPGTRLTVL.

The V call is TRBV7-6, the J call TRBJ1-2; possible D gene TRBD1, 5 bases. V dropped 5 bases and J dropped 6 bases, with 25 bases sitting between them. The CDR3 is 17 residues long. CDR1 is SGHVS and CDR2 is FNYEAQ in the germline V gene. For the CDR3, the DNA is TGTGCCAGCAGCCGGACCCCGGAGGGGCGCCTTAGAGATGGCTACACCTTC. This encodes CASSRTPEGRLRDGYTF.

CDR3 residues: CASSGWQMNTGELFF. CDR3 DNA sequence: TGTGCCAGCAGTGGGTGGCAGATGAACACCGGGGAGCTGTTTTTT. The chain uses TRBV6-1 and TRBJ2-2; D remains ambiguous. This CDR3 has 15 residues. Germline V gene data show CDR1 as MNHNS and CDR2 as SASEGT. Trimming removed 4 bases at V and 1 base at J, with 10 bases between.

V is TRBV15 and J is TRBJ1-2, with a weak D call TRBD1 (6 bases). With 0 bases removed from V and 3 bases from J, the gap between germline ends came to 17 bases. The length of the CDR3 is 17 residues. The germline CDR1 and CDR2 sequences are LNHNV and YYDKDF (reference sequence). CDR3 in DNA: TGTGCCACCAGCAGAGATCCGGCGGGGGCAGTAGACTATGGCTACACCTTC. This sequence encodes CATSRDPAGAVDYGYTF.

The CDR3 loop reads CATTPPGLYEQYF. Written as DNA, the CDR3 is TGTGCCACCACCCCGCCAGGGCTCTACGAGCAGTACTTC. The chain combines TRBV10-3 with TRBJ2-7; D might be TRBD1 (5 bases). The V end lost 10 bases, the J end lost 3 bases, and 16 bases lay between the germline ends. Germline CDR1 and CDR2: ENHRY and SYGVKD. The CDR3 extends over 13 amino acids.

The V gene is TRBV11-1, the J gene TRBJ1-1, with D hard to call. Per germline, CDR1 SGHAT and CDR2 FQDESV (reference sequence). The CDR3 is 13 residues long. Trimming cost V 4 bases and J 0 bases, with 6 bases left between them. As DNA, the CDR3 is TGTGCCAGCAGCTGGGGAGTGAACACTGAAGCTTTCTTT. Protein product: CASSWGVNTEAFF.

This chain joins TRBV19 and TRBJ1-5; maybe TRBD1 (5 bases). In germline, CDR1 is LNHDA, CDR2 SQIVND (reference sequence). Trimming removed 10 bases from V and 0 bases from J, with 13 bases in between. This CDR3 has 14 amino acids. CDR3 coding DNA: TGTGCCACAAGTGAGGGGTTTAGCAATCAGCCCCAGCATTTT. It is translated as CATSEGFSNQPQHF. Drawing the rest from reference TRBV19 and TRBJ1-5, the complete variable domain is DGGITQSPKYLFRKEGQNVTLSCEQNLNHDAMYWYRQDPGQGLRLIYYSQIVNDFQKGDIAEGYSVSREKKESFPLTVTSAQKNPTAFYLCATSEGFSNQPQHFGDGTRLSIL.

The chain couples TRBV9 to TRBJ2-5; D remains ambiguous. The germline V gene encodes CDR1 SGDLS and CDR2 YYNGEE. The CDR3 has 16 residues. The V end was cut by 7 bases, the J end by 5 bases, with 24 bases between. The CDR3 is CASSPDVWDRKETQYF. The CDR3 DNA sequence: TGTGCCAGCTCCCCCGACGTGTGGGATAGGAAGGAGACCCAGTACTTC.

This chain links TRBV5-8 with TRBJ1-2; D not certain. Trimming removed 0 bases at V and 2 bases at J, with 11 bases between. Germline assignment: CDR1 SGHTS and CDR2 YDEGEE. The CDR3 runs 15 residues. The CDR3 reads CASSLGGDENYGYTF. As DNA, the CDR3 is TGTGCCAGCAGCTTGGGCGGCGACGAAAACTATGGCTACACCTTC.

V gene TRBV11-2 combines with J gene TRBJ2-1, with D possibly TRBD1 on 6 matching bases. Trimming removed 5 bases from V and 0 bases from J, with 17 bases in between. CDR3 length equals 17 residues. Per the germline V gene, CDR1 is SGHAT and CDR2 is FQNNGV. Here the CDR3 DNA reads TGTGCCAGCAGCCCGACTTTAAGGGGGAGCTCCTACAATGAGCAGTTCTTC. It is translated as CASSPTLRGSSYNEQFF.

The chain uses TRBV10-3 and TRBJ2-3, with D possibly TRBD2 on 7 matching bases. Trimming removed 3 bases at V and 0 bases at J, with 16 bases between. Germline lookup yields CDR1 ENHRY and CDR2 SYGVKD. CDR3 length equals 17 residues. CDR3 region: CAISDPHGGPSTDTQYF. The DNA for the CDR3 is TGTGCCATCAGTGACCCACACGGGGGGCCTAGCACAGATACGCAGTATTTT.

The chain joins TRBV9 to TRBJ2-1; weak D call: TRBD2 (6 bases). CDR1 is SGDLS, CDR2 YYNGEE, per germline. The CDR3 spans 15 residues. V gave up 0 bases and J gave up 3 bases, with 10 bases separating them. CDR3 residues: CASSVEASDYNEQFF. The CDR3 DNA sequence: TGTGCCAGCAGCGTAGAGGCTAGCGACTACAATGAGCAGTTCTTC.

The chain uses TRBV5-1 and TRBJ1-1, with TRBD1 identical over 12 bases. The CDR3 sequence is 15 residues long. J was trimmed by 7 bases and V by 2 bases; bases with no gene match: 6. Germline V gives CDR1 SGHRS, CDR2 YFSETQ. The CDR3, as DNA: TGCGCCAGCAGCTTCCCGGGACAGGGGGCTAATGAAGCTTTCTTT. Translation gives CASSFPGQGANEAFF.

The V call is TRBV27, the J call TRBJ2-7, with 7 bases fitting TRBD1. CDR1 and CDR2 (germline): MNHEY, SMNVEV (reference sequence). V was pared by 4 bases and J by 5 bases, with 8 bases of the junction left unmatched. The CDR3 spans 14 residues. CDR3 nucleotides: TGTGCCAGCAGTTCGGGGACAGTCGGCAACGAGCAGTACTTC. Translated, it gives CASSSGTVGNEQYF.

Note on this clone: Additional DNA sequences in this sample encode the identical CDR3. J is TRBJ2-7 and V is TRBV9; a possible D gene is TRBD1 (5 bases). Germline V gene data show CDR1 as SGDLS and CDR2 as YYNGEE. The V end lost 2 bases, the J end lost 7 bases, and 16 bases lay between the germline ends. CDR3 size: 14 residues. As DNA, the CDR3 is TGTGCCAGCAGCGTTGGGTCAGGGCCGAGGGAGCAGTACTTC. Encoded protein: CASSVGSGPREQYF.

The chain recombines TRBV7-6 with TRBJ1-2; D gene uncertain. The CDR3 contains 14 residues. Trimming removed 3 bases from V and 8 bases from J, with 16 bases in between. Per the germline V gene, CDR1 is SGHVS and CDR2 is FNYEAQ. CDR3 coding DNA: TGTGCCAGCAGCTTGGGCGCGGACGGCGGAGGCTACACCTTC. Residues: CASSLGADGGGYTF. Based on the CDR3 plus reference TRBV7-6 and TRBJ1-2, the full variable domain is GAGVSQSPRYKVTKRGQDVALRCDPISGHVSLYWYRQALGQGPEFLTYFNYEAQQDKSGLPNDRFSAERPEGSISTLTIQRTEQRDSAMYRCASSLGADGGGYTFGSGTRLTVV.

V is TRBV27 and J is TRBJ2-5; TRBD2 aligns across 10 bases. V dropped 2 bases and J dropped 4; count of bases not matched to a gene: 10. Germline V gives CDR1 MNHEY, CDR2 SMNVEV (reference sequence). The length of the CDR3 is 17 residues. The CDR3 DNA is TGTGCCAGCAGTTTAAACCATGCAGCGGGGGGGCCAGAGACCCAGTACTTC. Translating gives CASSLNHAAGGPETQYF.

This sequence joins TRBV5-4 and TRBJ1-1; TRBD1 aligns across 8 bases. The ends lost 4 bases at V and 2 bases at J; junction bases unmatched: 7. In germline, CDR1 is SGHNT, CDR2 YYREEE (reference sequence). This CDR3 comprises 15 residues. The CDR3 sequence: CASSPPDRGNTEAFF. The CDR3 DNA is TGTGCCAGCAGCCCGCCCGACAGGGGAAACACTGAAGCTTTCTTT.

The chain has TRBV10-2 and TRBJ2-1; unclear D gene. Looked up from germline, CDR1 is WSHSY and CDR2 is SAAADI. The V end was cut by 3 bases, the J end by 6 bases, with 3 bases between. The length of the CDR3 is 11 residues. The chain's CDR3 is CASSEFNEQFF. The CDR3 DNA follows: TGCGCCAGCAGTGAATTCAATGAGCAGTTCTTC.

The chain links TRBV19 to TRBJ2-7; D may be TRBD1 (7 bases). The CDR3 contains 13 residues. V gave up 6 bases and J gave up 4 bases, with 13 bases separating them. Germline assignment: CDR1 LNHDA and CDR2 SQIVND (reference sequence). This chain's CDR3 is CASREGAGYEQYF. CDR3 DNA sequence: TGTGCCAGTAGGGAGGGGGCAGGTTACGAGCAGTACTTC.

This clone was recorded a few times. This sequence joins TRBV10-3 and TRBJ1-6; D gene unclear. Trimming took 3 bases from V and 9 from J, leaving 12 bases between them. CDR1 is ENHRY, CDR2 SYGVKD, per germline. The CDR3 has 14 residues. The DNA of the CDR3 is TGTGCCATCAGTGATTACGGGCCCTCTTCACCCCTCCACTTT. Translated, it gives CAISDYGPSSPLHF.

Only one count was recorded for this clone. This chain joins TRBV19 and TRBJ2-3; 9 bases align to TRBD1. The J segment lost 2 bases and the V segment lost 10 bases, leaving 7 bases of the junction unmatched. The CDR3 contains 14 residues. Germline assignment: CDR1 LNHDA and CDR2 SQIVND (reference sequence). CDR3 DNA sequence: TGTGCCACTTGGGACAGGGTGTACACAGATACGCAGTATTTT. Translated, it gives CATWDRVYTDTQYF.

The chain is built from TRBV9 and TRBJ1-2; weak D call: TRBD1 (6 bases). The CDR3 has 17 residues. Trimming shortened V by 0 bases and J by 5 bases, and 20 bases separated the two germline ends. Germline V gene lookup returns CDR1 SGDLS and CDR2 YYNGEE. CDR3 in amino acids: CASSVVPDEGEIYGYTF. In DNA form, the CDR3 reads TGTGCCAGCAGCGTAGTACCCGATGAGGGGGAGATTTATGGCTACACCTTC.

This CDR3 reads CASRPSGVKAYEQYF. Here the CDR3 DNA reads TGTGCCAGCAGGCCCTCGGGGGTGAAGGCCTACGAGCAGTACTTC. The chain has TRBV14 and TRBJ2-7, with D possibly matching TRBD2 (6 bases). The germline CDR1 and CDR2 sequences are SGHDN and FVKESK. The CDR3 has 15 residues. V lost 6 bases, J lost 2 bases, and 17 bases lay in between.